The 18 T cell receptor beta chains below come from one sample, sequenced in a study of cytomegalovirus exposure and HLA in healthy donors. PCR involved 60 Vbeta and 13 Jbeta primers. The data were produced by immunoSEQ multiplex PCR, yet TCRdb's version contains in-frame clones alone and is incomplete. The data show about 200,000 clones, roughly 79% seen once. Sequencing was done on a sample of PBMCs. These receptors were collected from a man in his late teens or twenties in good health and CMV-seronegative.

The CDR3 sequence is CASSIRQDTGELFF. CDR3 coding DNA: TGTGCCAGTAGTATACGACAGGACACCGGGGAGCTGTTTTTT. This chain links TRBV19 with TRBJ2-2; D might be TRBD1 (6 bases). Germline assignment: CDR1 LNHDA and CDR2 SQIVND (reference sequence). The CDR3 consists of 14 residues. The germline V and J ends were trimmed by 2 bases and 3 bases, with 7 bases remaining between them.

The chain employs TRBV30 and TRBJ2-7; D is perhaps TRBD2 (7 bases). The CDR3 has 13 amino acids. CDR1 GTSNPN and CDR2 SVGIG come from the germline V gene (reference sequence). The V end lost 2 bases, the J end lost 5 bases, and 13 bases lay between the germline ends. This CDR3 is CAWSRGGANEQYF. CDR3 nucleotides: TGTGCCTGGAGTAGAGGGGGGGCCAACGAGCAGTACTTC.

The gene calls are TRBV10-3 and TRBJ1-4; 7 bases agree with TRBD1. Trimming took 9 bases from V and 5 from J; bases not matched to a gene: 6. Germline values: CDR1 ENHRY, CDR2 SYGVKD. The CDR3 spans 13 residues. For the CDR3, the DNA is TGTGCCATTGCCGGGACAGAGAATGAAAAACTGTTTTTT. This encodes CAIAGTENEKLFF.

Remarks on this clone: The sample carries other DNA sequences with the same CDR3. J is TRBJ2-1 and V is TRBV5-6; no firm D call. CDR1 is SGHDT, CDR2 YYEEEE, per germline. Trimming took off 4 bases at V and 0 bases at J, with 11 bases between the two ends. The CDR3 is 15 residues long. Here the CDR3 reads CASSLDTSSYNEQFF. The DNA of the CDR3 is TGTGCCAGCAGCCTCGATACGAGCTCCTACAATGAGCAGTTCTTC.

The chain carries TRBV9 and TRBJ1-1; D unresolved. Trimming shortened V by 0 bases and J by 3 bases, and 9 bases separated the two germline ends. The germline V gene encodes CDR1 SGDLS and CDR2 YYNGEE. The CDR3 runs 14 residues. CDR3 protein: CASSVGRADTEAFF. CDR3 nucleotide sequence: TGTGCCAGCAGCGTAGGGAGGGCGGACACTGAAGCTTTCTTT.

In its sample, this clone was seen a few times. The V call is TRBV27, the J call TRBJ2-1; 9 bases fit TRBD1. With V trimmed by 0 bases and J by 6 bases, 9 bases remained unmatched. This CDR3 is 17 amino acids long. CDR1 and CDR2 (germline): MNHEY, SMNVEV (reference sequence). The CDR3 sequence: CASSLSRDRVRGNEQFF. The CDR3 DNA reads TGTGCCAGCAGTTTATCTCGGGACAGGGTGAGAGGCAATGAGCAGTTCTTC.

Comments on this clone: The junction does not match germline at one end; this may be a read error. The chain recombines TRBV7-9 with TRBJ1-5; possibly TRBD1 for D (6 bases). This CDR3 region has 14 residues. Germline assignment: CDR1 SEHNR and CDR2 FQNEAQ (reference sequence). CDR3 in DNA: TGTTCCAGCAGCGTGGGGGGGACAAATCAGCCCCAGCATTTT. This codes for CSSSVGGTNQPQHF.

This chain joins TRBV5-1 and TRBJ2-2; 7 bases line up with TRBD1. Germline V gene lookup returns CDR1 SGHRS and CDR2 YFSETQ. There are 18 residues in the CDR3. Trimming cost V 1 base and J 4 bases; bases outside gene matches: 13. CDR3 residues: CASSLQLDRRKGTGELFF. The DNA of the CDR3 is TGCGCCAGCAGCTTGCAGCTGGACAGGCGTAAAGGCACCGGGGAGCTGTTTTTT.

Comment on this clone: One junction end disagrees with the germline gene, perhaps due to a read error. CDR3 protein: CSSSLRGYGYTF. The CDR3 coding sequence is TGTTCCAGCAGCTTAAGAGGCTATGGCTACACCTTC. The chain joins TRBV7-9 to TRBJ1-2; D ambiguous. Germline-derived CDR1 and CDR2 are SEHNR and FQNEAQ (reference sequence). The CDR3 contains 12 residues. Supplemented by reference TRBV7-9 and TRBJ1-2, the full variable domain reads DTGVSQNPRHKITKRGQNVTFRCDPISEHNRLYWYRQTLGQGPEFLTYFQNEAQLEKSRLLSDRFSAERPKGSFSTLEIQRTEQGDSAMYLCSSSLRGYGYTFGSGTRLTVV.

This chain uses TRBV14 with TRBJ1-1; TRBD1 aligns across 9 bases. This CDR3 contains 16 residues. Germline-derived CDR1 and CDR2 are SGHDN and FVKESK. V lost 2 bases, J lost 8 bases, and 12 bases stayed unmatched. As DNA, the CDR3 is TGTGCCAGCAGCCAACAATTAACAGGGGGCGCAGGGGAAGCTTTCTTT. Its translation: CASSQQLTGGAGEAFF.

J is TRBJ1-3 and V is TRBV7-8, with TRBD1 as a possible D gene (6 bases). Per germline, CDR1 SGHVS and CDR2 FQNEAQ. The CDR3 length is 13 residues. The ends were cut back, 5 bases at V and 2 bases at J, with 7 bases in the middle. The CDR3 DNA reads as TGTGCCAGCAGCACAGGGCCTGGAAACACCATATATTTT. Its translation is CASSTGPGNTIYF.

J is TRBJ1-1 and V is TRBV19, with a tentative D call TRBD1 (6 bases). The CDR3 covers 18 residues. Trimming removed 1 base at V and 3 bases at J, with 21 bases between. Germline V gives CDR1 LNHDA, CDR2 SQIVND (reference sequence). CDR3 region: CASSIVADFRGSHTEAFF. The CDR3 nucleotides read TGTGCCAGTAGTATAGTGGCGGATTTCAGGGGATCGCACACTGAAGCTTTCTTT.

The J gene is TRBJ1-5, the V gene TRBV19; unclear D gene. With 7 bases removed from V and 0 bases from J, the gap between germline ends came to 10 bases. This CDR3 is built from 14 residues. Germline-derived CDR1 and CDR2 are LNHDA and SQIVND (reference sequence). The CDR3 region has the DNA TGTGCCAGTACCTTCGACATTAGCAATCAGCCCCAGCATTTT. As protein: CASTFDISNQPQHF.

This chain uses TRBV2 with TRBJ2-6; D not resolved. The V end lost 2 bases, the J end lost 3 bases, and 2 bases lay between the germline ends. This CDR3 is 13 amino acids long. The germline V gene encodes CDR1 SNHLY and CDR2 FYNNEI. CDR3 protein: CASSELGANVLTF. The CDR3 region has the DNA TGTGCCAGCAGTGAACTTGGGGCCAACGTCCTGACTTTC.

The chain is built from TRBV27 and TRBJ2-7, with 10 bases matching TRBD2. The CDR3 covers 15 residues. In germline, CDR1 is MNHEY, CDR2 SMNVEV (reference sequence). The V and J ends lost 4 bases and 5 bases, in that order; junction bases with no gene match: 8. For the CDR3, the DNA is TGTGCCAGCAGTTCAGGGCTAGCGGGAGTACACGAGCAGTACTTC. Translating gives CASSSGLAGVHEQYF.

This chain joins TRBV7-2 and TRBJ2-6; tentatively, D is TRBD2 (7 bases). The germline V gene encodes CDR1 SGHTA and CDR2 FQGNSA. V lost 1 base to trimming and J lost 3 bases, with 10 bases between them. There are 16 residues in the CDR3. This chain's CDR3 is CASSLGGGSGANVLTF. The CDR3 DNA is TGTGCCAGCAGCTTAGGCGGGGGCAGTGGGGCCAACGTCCTGACTTTC.

This chain links TRBV7-8 with TRBJ2-5; 8 positions match TRBD1. V lost 1 base, J lost 5 bases, and 9 bases stayed unmatched. The CDR3 is made up of 16 amino acids. Germline CDR1 SGHVS, CDR2 FQNEAQ. The DNA for the CDR3 is TGTGCCAGCAGCTTAGGGTGGACAGGGAGTAGGGAGACCCAGTACTTC. Translation: CASSLGWTGSRETQYF.

The J gene is TRBJ1-6, the V gene TRBV19; the D gene is possibly TRBD1 (6 bases). Germline loops: CDR1 LNHDA, CDR2 SQIVND (reference sequence). This CDR3 is built from 15 residues. V was pared by 5 bases and J by 7 bases, with 15 bases between. In DNA form, the CDR3 reads TGTGCCAGTAGTCATCCAGGGACAACCAATTCACCCCTCCACTTT. Translated: CASSHPGTTNSPLHF.